This entry features one TCR beta chain sequence. The data stem from a study of TIL therapy for anti-PD-1-resistant metastatic lung cancer. The V and J ends lost 7 bases and 1 base respectively, with 8 bases between them. Germline lookup yields CDR1 SGDLS and CDR2 YYNGEE. The CDR3 loop spans 12 amino acids. Sequencing used immunoSEQ v3. TCRdb's copy holds only in-frame clones and misses some; the assay was immunoSEQ multiplex PCR. The repertoire holds 16,000 or so clones, 70% to 85% seen once, with 36% in the top ten. The sample's time point: pre-treatment sample, taken before nivolumab and TIL therapy.

The chain links TRBV9 to TRBJ1-1, with D uncertain. The material sequenced was blood, taken at baseline. The sequence was obtained from a person aged 25-85 years with non-small cell lung cancer. Here the CDR3 reads CASGRSNTEAFF. The DNA of the CDR3 is TGTGCCAGCGGGCGATCGAACACTGAAGCTTTCTTT. Based on the CDR3 plus reference TRBV9 and TRBJ1-1, the full variable domain is DSGVTQTPKHLITATGQRVTLRCSPRSGDLSVYWYQQSLDQGLQFLIQYYNGEERAKGNILERFSAQQFPDLHSELNLSSLELGDSALYFCASGRSNTEAFFGQGTRLTVV.